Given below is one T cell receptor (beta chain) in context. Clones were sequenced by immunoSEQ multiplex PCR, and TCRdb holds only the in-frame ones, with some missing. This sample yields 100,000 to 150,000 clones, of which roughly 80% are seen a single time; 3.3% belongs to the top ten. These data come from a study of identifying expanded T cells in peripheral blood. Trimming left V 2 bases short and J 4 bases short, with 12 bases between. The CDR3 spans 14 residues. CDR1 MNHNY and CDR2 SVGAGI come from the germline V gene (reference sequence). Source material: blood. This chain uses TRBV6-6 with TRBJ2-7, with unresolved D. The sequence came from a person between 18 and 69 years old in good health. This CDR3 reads CASSYPANPYEQYF. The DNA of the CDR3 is TGTGCCAGCAGTTACCCTGCGAACCCTTACGAGCAGTACTTC.